What follows are 23 T cell receptor beta chains derived from one specimen sequenced in a study of T cell repertoires in cytomegalovirus infection. TCRdb redid the calling of the reads with MiXCR, one entry per CDR3 protein. Of about 920,000 distinct CDR3 sequences listed, approximately 31% are singletons. Antigens for these TCRs are unknown. The source material was cultured CD8+ T cells from PBMCs, sampled from culture after CMV antigen stimulation. These receptors were taken from a human donor in good health (CMV status not recorded). Some clones in this sample may be carry-over from other donors' samples.

The rearrangement joins TRBV7-8 to TRBJ1-1, with D tentatively TRBD1 (5 bases). The CDR3 spans 15 residues. V was pared by 1 base and J by 1 base, with 10 bases between. Germline V gene sequence: CDR1 SGHVS, CDR2 FQNEAQ. CDR3 nucleotide sequence: TGTGCCAGCAGCTTAGGGGGCAACAGGAACACTGAAGCTTTCTTT. Its translation: CASSLGGNRNTEAFF.

This clonotype was found a few times. The chain joins TRBV7-6 to TRBJ2-1; D call uncertain. Germline CDR1 SGHVS, CDR2 FNYEAQ. The CDR3 extends over 14 amino acids. V gave up 0 bases and J gave up 7 bases, with 10 bases separating them. The DNA for the CDR3 is TGTGCCAGCAGCTTAGCGAGGTTGGGGAATGAGCAGTTCTTC. This codes for CASSLARLGNEQFF. The full variable domain, with the rest looked up from reference TRBV7-6 and TRBJ2-1, is GAGVSQSPRYKVTKRGQDVALRCDPISGHVSLYWYRQALGQGPEFLTYFNYEAQQDKSGLPNDRFSAERPEGSISTLTIQRTEQRDSAMYRCASSLARLGNEQFFGPGTRLTVL.

This clonotype was observed a handful of times. The chain employs TRBV27 and TRBJ2-2, with 12 bases identical to TRBD2. The junction had 9 bases not matched to a gene; V was cut back by 3 bases and J by 4 bases. This CDR3 region has 18 residues. Germline CDR1 reads MNHEY; CDR2 reads SMNVEV (reference sequence). The CDR3 region is CASSFSSGGASVTGELFF. CDR3 DNA sequence: TGTGCCAGCAGTTTCTCTAGCGGGGGGGCCTCGGTCACCGGGGAGCTGTTTTTT.

This clonotype was observed a few times. The rearrangement links TRBV6-5 to TRBJ1-1, with no clear D. This CDR3 has 16 amino acids. CDR1 MNHEY and CDR2 SVGAGI come from the germline V gene. Trimming took 6 bases from V and 2 from J, leaving 19 bases between them. The CDR3 DNA is TGTGCCAGCAGAGACCGGGCCCGAAGTTATAACACTGAAGCTTTCTTT. As protein: CASRDRARSYNTEAFF.

V gene TRBV27 combines with J gene TRBJ2-1; possibly TRBD1 or TRBD2 for D (5 bases each). The CDR3 has 15 residues. Trimming cost V 3 bases and J 3 bases, with 12 bases left between them. CDR1 and CDR2 (germline): MNHEY, SMNVEV (reference sequence). CDR3 bases: TGTGCCAGCAGTTTGGGGACCCCGATCTACAATGAGCAGTTCTTC. It specifies CASSLGTPIYNEQFF.

V usage is TRBV6-5 and J usage is TRBJ2-7; D may be TRBD2 (7 bases). Germline V gene data show CDR1 as MNHEY and CDR2 as SVGAGI. The CDR3 is made up of 12 amino acids. Trimming took 5 bases from V and 7 from J, leaving 12 bases between them. CDR3 region: CASSPGGHEQYV. The CDR3 coding sequence is TGTGCCAGCAGTCCCGGGGGGCATGAGCAGTACGTC.

The genes are TRBV5-1 and TRBJ2-1, with D perhaps matching TRBD1 or TRBD2 (6 bases each). The CDR3 sequence is 15 residues long. Trimming took 5 bases from V and 4 from J, leaving 16 bases between them. The germline V gene has CDR1 SGHRS and CDR2 YFSETQ. This CDR3 is CASRKGGLQYNEQFF. The CDR3 region has the DNA TGCGCCAGCAGAAAGGGGGGCCTCCAGTACAATGAGCAGTTCTTC.

This chain links TRBV10-3 with TRBJ2-7, with 13 nucleotides matching TRBD2. With V trimmed by 6 bases and J by 3 bases, 5 bases remained unmatched. The CDR3 spans 15 residues. Germline CDR1 is ENHRY and CDR2 is SYGVKD. The CDR3 DNA reads as TGTGCCATCAGCGACACTAGCGGGGGGGACTACGAGCAGTACGTC. It encodes CAISDTSGGDYEQYV.

This chain uses TRBV7-6 with TRBJ2-7; D possibly corresponds to TRBD2 (5 bases). The CDR3 loop spans 14 amino acids. Looked up from germline, CDR1 is SGHVS and CDR2 is FNYEAQ. Trimming removed 1 base at V and 11 bases at J, with 18 bases between. The CDR3 DNA is TGTGCCAGCAGCTTAGAACGGGGAGTGGACCCCAAGTACTTC. Protein product: CASSLERGVDPKYF.

As regards this clonotype: Given a much more abundant clone one base away, this may be a read error. This chain uses TRBV28 with TRBJ1-1, with TRBD1 matching over 8 bases. This CDR3 comprises 17 residues. CDR1 and CDR2 (germline): MDHEN, SYDVKM. The CDR3 region is CACSPRTGIYMNTEAFF. DNA of the CDR3: TGTGCCTGCAGTCCAAGGACAGGGATATACATGAACACTGAAGCTTTCTTT.

A note on this clonotype: One base away lies a much larger clone, so this may be a sequencing read error. V gene TRBV4-1 combines with J gene TRBJ1-1, with 7 bases fitting TRBD1. CDR1 is MGHRA and CDR2 is YSYEKL in the germline V gene. CDR3 size: 15 residues. V trimming: 0 bases; J trimming: 1 base; junction bases outside the gene matches: 2. CDR3 bases: TGCGCCAGCAGCCAAGATTGGACAGGGAACACTGAAGCTTTCTTT. As protein: CASSQDWTGNTEAFF.

For this clonotype: A clone one base away is much larger, so this may be a read error. The rearrangement links TRBV7-6 to TRBJ2-5; TRBD1 might be the D (5 bases). The CDR3 loop spans 14 amino acids. Germline CDR1 reads SGHVS; CDR2 reads FNYEAQ. CDR3 sequence (DNA): TGTGCTAGCACGAAGGTTGATGGCCAGGGGACCCAGTACTTC. It translates to CASTKVDGQGTQYF.

This clonotype was observed a handful of times. V and J are TRBV19 and TRBJ2-7; tentatively, D is TRBD1 (5 bases). V lost 3 bases and J lost 3, with 12 bases in between. CDR1 and CDR2 (germline): LNHDA, SQIVND (reference sequence). CDR3 size: 14 residues. CDR3 protein: CASSMVGHLYEQYF. DNA of the CDR3: TGTGCCAGTAGTATGGTCGGACACCTCTACGAGCAGTACTTC.

Concerning this clonotype itself: This may arise from a read error, as a much more abundant clone is one base away. The rearrangement joins TRBV27 to TRBJ2-5; D ambiguous. Trimming shortened V by 2 bases and J by 2 bases, and 12 bases separated the two germline ends. CDR1 is MNHEY and CDR2 is SMNVEV in the germline V gene (reference sequence). This CDR3 contains 15 residues. The CDR3 sequence: CASSLGWLAQETQYF. The CDR3 DNA reads as TGTGCCAGCAGTTTAGGGTGGTTGGCTCAAGAGACCCAGTACTTC.

This clonotype has more than one count but fewer than ten. The rearrangement links TRBV27 to TRBJ1-5, with a tentative D call TRBD1 (5 bases). CDR1 MNHEY and CDR2 SMNVEV come from the germline V gene (reference sequence). This CDR3 is built from 14 residues. Trimming shortened V by 6 bases and J by 4 bases, and 13 bases separated the two germline ends. This CDR3 reads CASSPGLRNQPQHF. The CDR3 region has the DNA TGTGCCAGCAGCCCGGGACTGCGAAATCAGCCCCAGCATTTT.

This clonotype was counted only a few times. The chain is built from TRBV11-3 and TRBJ1-1; TRBD1 matches 10 bases. Germline loops: CDR1 SGHNT, CDR2 YENEEA. The junction had 8 bases not matched to a gene; V was cut back by 3 bases and J by 7 bases. This CDR3 spans 15 amino acids. In nucleotides, the CDR3 is TGTGCCAGCAGCTTGAGGACAGGGGGACCAAATGAAGCTTTCTTT. Translated, it gives CASSLRTGGPNEAFF.

This clonotype was found many times. The chain links TRBV7-9 to TRBJ2-1, with D perhaps TRBD2 (5 bases). The CDR3 covers 14 residues. Trimming cost V 5 bases and J 5 bases, with 13 bases left between them. Germline CDR1 and CDR2: SEHNR and FQNEAQ (reference sequence). The CDR3 protein is CASSLPTRDNEQFF. The CDR3 DNA sequence: TGTGCCAGCAGCCTCCCCACTAGGGACAATGAGCAGTTCTTC.

The gene calls are TRBV4-3 and TRBJ1-1; a possible D gene is TRBD1 (6 bases). V lost 4 bases and J 8 bases, leaving 11 bases between the germline ends. Germline values: CDR1 LGHNA, CDR2 YSLEER. The CDR3 is 12 residues long. CDR3 loop: CASSRVGQEAFF. In nucleotides, the CDR3 is TGCGCCAGCAGCCGGGTCGGACAGGAAGCTTTCTTT.

The gene calls are TRBV19 and TRBJ1-3, with D hard to call. Germline values: CDR1 LNHDA, CDR2 SQIVND (reference sequence). This CDR3 has 13 amino acids. V was shortened by 7 bases and J by 0 bases, with 7 bases between the two germline ends. CDR3 residues: CASTELSGNTIYF. In DNA, the CDR3 is TGTGCCAGTACCGAGCTCTCTGGAAACACCATATATTTT.

This clonotype was seen repeatedly, ten times or more. The CDR3 nucleotides read TGTGCCAGCAGCTTAGCTCTGAGCTCCTACAATGAGCAGTTCTTC. This translates into CASSLALSSYNEQFF. This rearrangement joins TRBV7-6 to TRBJ2-1; D is ambiguous. Looked up from germline, CDR1 is SGHVS and CDR2 is FNYEAQ. The CDR3 spans 15 residues. The V end lost 0 bases, the J end lost 0 bases, and 6 bases lay between the germline ends.

This clonotype was detected a few times. The rearrangement joins TRBV6-2 or TRBV6-3 to TRBJ2-1; D call uncertain. CDR3 length: 14 amino acids. V gave up 4 bases and J gave up 8 bases, with 15 bases separating them. Per the germline V gene, CDR1 is MNHEY and CDR2 is SVGEGT. This CDR3 reads CASSLFSARDEQFF. The CDR3 DNA reads as TGTGCCAGCAGTTTGTTCAGCGCTAGGGATGAGCAGTTCTTC.

This clonotype was counted only a few times. The DNA of the CDR3 is TGTGCCAGCAGTACGACACTCTCGAACACCGGGGAGCTGTTTTTT. It encodes CASSTTLSNTGELFF. The V gene is TRBV12-3 or TRBV12-4, the J gene TRBJ2-2; D unresolved. CDR3 length: 15 residues. The ends were cut back, 5 bases at V and 0 bases at J, with 10 bases in the middle.

V usage is TRBV12-3 or TRBV12-4 and J usage is TRBJ2-6; TRBD1 is a possible D gene (6 bases). Between the trimmed V and J ends, which lost 6 bases and 2 bases, there was a span of 11 bases. The CDR3 loop spans 15 amino acids. Here the CDR3 reads CASSSNRAGANVLTF. CDR3 nucleotides: TGTGCCAGCAGCTCTAACAGGGCTGGGGCCAACGTCCTGACTTTC.